This entry features one T cell receptor (beta chain) sequence. The antigen remains undetermined. This sample was taken from a study of Ad26.COV2.S vaccination and SARS-CoV-2 variants. The overall study: The donor participated in the COV1001 trial, in its Ad26.COV2.S arm.

Regarding treatment: roughly 18 received Ad26.COV2.S at low or high dose, single or two shots; about 5 received placebo; per-sample allocation not given. Sample collection was performed on day 63 after the first vaccine or placebo injection. Immunization relied on an Ad26 vector, which expressed Wuhan-strain SARS-CoV-2 spike. The CDR3 loop spans 14 amino acids. The germline CDR1 and CDR2 sequences are MGHRA and YSYEKL. V shed 5 bases, J shed 1 base, and the junction held 4 bases outside the gene matches. TCRdb keeps only in-frame clones here, not all; method: immunoSEQ multiplex PCR. The top ten hold around 3% of the sample, which has more than 250,000 clones, about 87% seen once. General study findings and limits: The authors reported substantial breadth in spike-specific CD8+ and CD4+ T cell responses after vaccination. Greater spike-specific TCR breadth was seen in vaccine recipients than in placebo recipients.

Sequenced here: peripheral blood, sampled in a trial of Ad26.COV2.S vaccine versus placebo. This sequence originates from a person between 18 and 65 years old who received the Ad26.COV2.S COVID-19 vaccine or a placebo. This chain joins TRBV4-1 and TRBJ1-1; 7 bases align to TRBD1. This chain's CDR3 is CASSTRQGNTEAFF. CDR3 coding DNA: TGCGCCAGCAGCACCCGACAGGGGAACACTGAAGCTTTCTTT.